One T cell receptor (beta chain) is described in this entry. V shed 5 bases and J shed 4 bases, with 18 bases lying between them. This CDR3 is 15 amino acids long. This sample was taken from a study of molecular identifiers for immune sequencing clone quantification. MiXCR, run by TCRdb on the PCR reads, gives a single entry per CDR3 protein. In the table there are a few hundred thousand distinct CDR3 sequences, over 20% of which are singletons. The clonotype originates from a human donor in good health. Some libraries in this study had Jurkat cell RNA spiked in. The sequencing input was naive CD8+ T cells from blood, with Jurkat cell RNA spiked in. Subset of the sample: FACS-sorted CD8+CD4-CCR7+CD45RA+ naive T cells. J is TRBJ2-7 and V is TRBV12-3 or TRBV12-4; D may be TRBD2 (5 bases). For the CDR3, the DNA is TGTGCCAGCAGTCCGCCGGGGTATGAGCGGTACGAGCAGTACTTC. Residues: CASSPPGYERYEQYF.